The T cell receptor beta chain under discussion was sequenced for a study of regulatory T cells in long-lasting Graves disease. Study-wide points: What was studied was peripheral blood only, and not thyroid tissue.

The TCR beta library used iRepertoire HTBI primers with Arm-PCR amplification of CDR3. How the authors handled the data: Detected in the samples were around 62 TRBV and about 15 TRBJ segments. TCRdb fed the multiplex PCR reads into MiXCR, producing one record per CDR3 protein. TCRdb's processing, not the study's, gives the V and J calls here. The sample holds 370,000 or so distinct CDR3 sequences, 15% to 20% seen once. CDR1 and CDR2 (germline): SGHAT, FQNNGV. The CDR3 has 14 residues. V lost 4 bases, J lost 4 bases, and 13 bases lay in between. Sample time point: newly diagnosed GD, antithyroid drugs for less than 3 months. Extracted PBMC RNA gave rise to the TCR library. American Thyroid Association guidelines defined Graves' disease diagnosis. This clonotype occurred many times. The antigen remains unidentified. This sample also appeared in a second study, on T cells in Graves' hyperthyroidism and ophthalmopathy.

This chain connects TRBV11-2 to TRBJ1-1; D is ambiguous. Sequencing used peripheral blood mononuclear cells (PBMCs), obtained at new diagnosis, from a patient treated with antithyroid drugs. The sequence derives from a woman aged 18 to 35 with Graves disease. In DNA form, the CDR3 reads TGTGCCAGCAGCTATTCAAGGGTTGGCACTGAAGCTTTCTTT. It translates to CASSYSRVGTEAFF.